These 21 T cell receptor beta chains were all obtained from the same sample, sequenced in a study of beta chain features in type 1 diabetes (dated by TCRdb to the late 2010s). Library creation used the immunoSEQ multiplex PCR assay. The High Capacity cDNA Reverse Transcription Kit was used to reverse transcribe all of the isolated RNA, meaning that expressed TCRB transcripts were what got sequenced. TCRdb limited this immuneACCESS table to in-frame rearrangements with V and J called. A share of clones is missing; checked studies link under half to unresolved V genes, and the rest is unexplained. This sample holds around 280,000 clones; 8% were observed only once. Under 1.3% of the sample belongs to the ten largest clones. Material for sequencing was central memory CD4+ T cells from blood. These receptors originate from a woman under 30 in good health.

This clone has only a few counts. V usage is TRBV5-1 and J usage is TRBJ2-7, with TRBD2 as a possible D gene (6 bases). V dropped 0 bases and J dropped 2 bases, with 15 bases sitting between them. Germline assignment: CDR1 SGHRS and CDR2 YFSETQ. The CDR3 covers 16 residues. The CDR3 is CASSLGPGTSPYEQYV. CDR3 sequence (DNA): TGCGCCAGCAGCTTGGGGCCCGGGACTTCACCCTACGAGCAGTACGTC.

This clone was detected a few times. V usage is TRBV21-1 and J usage is TRBJ2-5. TRBV21-1 is an annotated pseudogene. CDR3 length equals 14 residues. The CDR3 bases are TGTGCCAGCAGCAAAAAGGGAAGGGATGAGACCCAGTACTTC. This gives the protein CASSKKGRDETQYF.

This clone was seen more than once but under ten times. This rearrangement joins TRBV7-9 to TRBJ2-7; D gene uncertain. This CDR3 is 13 amino acids long. The V end was cut by 2 bases, the J end by 3 bases, with 8 bases between. Germline V gene lookup returns CDR1 SEHNR and CDR2 FQNEAQ (reference sequence). The CDR3 nucleotides are TGTGCCAGCAGCTTAACGAACGACTACGAGCAGTACTTC. This gives the protein CASSLTNDYEQYF.

This clone has ten or more counts. This chain joins TRBV10-3 and TRBJ2-3, with D perhaps matching TRBD1 (5 bases). This CDR3 has 13 amino acids. Trimming pared 9 bases from V and 1 base from J, leaving 11 bases between. From germline, CDR1 is ENHRY and CDR2 SYGVKD. As DNA, the CDR3 is TGTGCCATAGGAGAGACAGGCACAGATACGCAGTATTTT. Translation gives CAIGETGTDTQYF.

This clone was counted between two and nine times. This chain joins TRBV30 and TRBJ2-5, with D unresolved. With 0 bases removed from V and 7 bases from J, the gap between germline ends came to 12 bases. Per the germline V gene, CDR1 is GTSNPN and CDR2 is SVGIG (reference sequence). This CDR3 has 13 residues. CDR3: CAWSVRRLGTQYF. The CDR3 DNA reads TGTGCCTGGAGTGTCCGCAGGCTGGGGACCCAGTACTTC.

This clone was detected a few times. V usage is TRBV6-1 and J usage is TRBJ1-5; TRBD1 might be the D (6 bases). Trimming took off 3 bases at V and 1 base at J, with 10 bases between the two ends. CDR1 MNHNS and CDR2 SASEGT come from the germline V gene. The CDR3 is 15 residues long. CDR3 DNA: TGTGCCAGCAGTGAGGGCAGGGGAAGCAATCAGCCCCAGCATTTT. It specifies CASSEGRGSNQPQHF.

In its sample, this clone was seen a few times. This specimen includes other DNA sequences encoding the same CDR3. The rearrangement uses TRBV7-2 and TRBJ1-5; maybe TRBD1 (5 bases). Germline V gene data show CDR1 as SGHTA and CDR2 as FQGNSA. V was clipped by 1 base and J by 1 base, with 8 bases between them. CDR3 length: 15 residues. CDR3 DNA: TGTGCCAGCAGCTTAGGATCAGGGAGCAATCAGCCCCAGCATTTT. Encoded protein: CASSLGSGSNQPQHF. The full variable domain, rest sourced from reference TRBV7-2 and TRBJ1-5, is GAGVSQSPSNKVTEKGKDVELRCDPISGHTALYWYRQSLGQGLEFLIYFQGNSAPDKSGLPSDRFSAERTGGSVSTLTIQRTQQEDSAVYLCASSLGSGSNQPQHFGDGTRLSIL.

This clone was detected only a few times. CDR3: CASIEAGTRGEQYV. The CDR3 DNA follows: TGTGCCAGCATTGAAGCGGGGACCCGAGGCGAGCAGTACGTC. V and J are TRBV28 and TRBJ2-7; TRBD2 matches at 7 bases. Per the germline V gene, CDR1 is MDHEN and CDR2 is SYDVKM. Unmatched junction bases numbered 12, after V lost 7 bases and J lost 6 bases. The CDR3 totals 14 residues.

This clone appeared a single time. This rearrangement joins TRBV27 to TRBJ2-5; no clear D. Between the trimmed V and J ends, which lost 7 bases and 2 bases, there was a span of 5 bases. Germline CDR1 and CDR2: MNHEY and SMNVEV (reference sequence). This CDR3 region has 11 residues. CDR3 sequence reads: CASNQQETQYF. For the CDR3, the DNA is TGTGCCAGCAACCAACAAGAGACCCAGTACTTC.

The chain is built from TRBV10-3 and TRBJ1-1; TRBD1 is a possible D gene (5 bases). The V gene's germline CDR1 is ENHRY and CDR2 SYGVKD. The ends were cut back, 3 bases at V and 3 bases at J, with 14 bases in the middle. The CDR3 contains 15 residues. The CDR3 sequence is CAISDGGGAYTEAFF. In DNA form, the CDR3 reads TGTGCCATCAGTGACGGCGGGGGAGCATACACTGAAGCTTTCTTT.

In this sample, this clone turned up a few times. The rearrangement links TRBV10-3 to TRBJ1-1, with D uncertain. There are 13 residues in the CDR3. V lost 3 bases and J 4 bases, leaving 9 bases between the germline ends. Germline V CDR1 and CDR2: ENHRY, SYGVKD. CDR3 in DNA: TGTGCCATCAGTGACTGGGGAAGCACTGAAGCTTTCTTT. As protein: CAISDWGSTEAFF.

This clone has at least ten counts. The rearrangement uses TRBV15 and TRBJ2-2; no clear D. V was shortened by 5 bases and J by 6 bases, with 13 bases between the two germline ends. The CDR3 length is 14 residues. Germline V gene lookup returns CDR1 LNHNV and CDR2 YYDKDF (reference sequence). CDR3 nucleotide sequence: TGTGCCACCAGCCGAAGGCTGGGATCCGGGGAGCTGTTTTTT. Its translation is CATSRRLGSGELFF.

This clone has a handful of counts. The chain employs TRBV29-1 and TRBJ1-1, with D tentatively TRBD1 (6 bases). In germline, CDR1 is SQVTM, CDR2 ANQGSEA. V was shortened by 8 bases and J by 4 bases, with 11 bases between the two germline ends. The CDR3 is 11 amino acids. The CDR3 is CSLQQGTEAFF. CDR3 bases: TGCAGCCTTCAACAGGGCACTGAAGCTTTCTTT.

The chain joins TRBV18 to TRBJ2-7; a possible D gene is TRBD2 (7 bases). CDR1 is KGHSH and CDR2 is LQKENI in the germline V gene. The CDR3 loop spans 16 amino acids. The V end lost 2 bases, the J end lost 2 bases, and 16 bases lay between the germline ends. In nucleotides, the CDR3 is TGTGCCAGCTCACCAAAAGGGGGGGGGCCCCCCTACGAGCAGTACGTC. Protein: CASSPKGGGPPYEQYV.

This clone was found a few times. The chain is built from TRBV18 and TRBJ2-7; TRBD1 matches 9 bases. With V trimmed by 3 bases and J by 3 bases, 3 bases remained unmatched. The length of the CDR3 is 14 residues. Per the germline V gene, CDR1 is KGHSH and CDR2 is LQKENI. DNA for the CDR3: TGTGCCAGCTCACCCCGGACAGGGGACTACGAGCAGTACGTC. It codes for CASSPRTGDYEQYV.

The V gene is TRBV2, the J gene TRBJ2-5, with D perhaps matching TRBD1 (6 bases). The CDR3 covers 12 residues. Trimming stripped 5 bases from V and 5 bases from J, with 9 bases between. Germline CDR1 and CDR2: SNHLY and FYNNEI. The CDR3: CASSQGRETQYF. CDR3 in DNA: TGTGCCAGCAGTCAGGGGCGGGAGACCCAGTACTTC.

The V call is TRBV6-5, the J call TRBJ1-1; no reliable D call. This CDR3 has 16 amino acids. With 2 bases removed from V and 3 bases from J, the gap between germline ends came to 16 bases. The germline gives CDR1 MNHEY, CDR2 SVGAGI. The CDR3 sequence is CASSYGVIGGDTEAFF. The CDR3 region has the DNA TGTGCCAGCAGTTACGGGGTGATAGGCGGGGACACTGAAGCTTTCTTT.

The rearrangement joins TRBV7-8 to TRBJ1-1, with TRBD1 matching over 7 bases. With V trimmed by 3 bases and J by 7 bases, 11 bases remained unmatched. CDR1 and CDR2 from the germline V gene are SGHVS and FQNEAQ. This CDR3 comprises 15 residues. The CDR3 region has the DNA TGTGCCAGCAGCTTTGACAGGGAGGGTTATAATGAAGCTTTCTTT. The encoded protein is CASSFDREGYNEAFF. Drawing the rest from reference TRBV7-8 and TRBJ1-1, the complete variable domain is GAGVSQSPRYKVAKRGQDVALRCDPISGHVSLFWYQQALGQGPEFLTYFQNEAQLDKSGLPSDRFFAERPEGSVSTLKIQRTQQEDSAVYLCASSFDREGYNEAFFGQGTRLTVV.

This clone was seen more than once but under ten times. V and J are TRBV7-6 and TRBJ2-2; a weak D match, TRBD1 (6 bases). Germline V gene sequence: CDR1 SGHVS, CDR2 FNYEAQ. This CDR3 comprises 14 residues. V was trimmed by 4 bases and J by 3 bases, leaving 9 bases between them. CDR3 amino acids: CASSSTGYTGELFF. The CDR3 nucleotides are TGTGCCAGCAGCTCTACAGGGTACACCGGGGAGCTGTTTTTT.

This clone was seen only a few times. The V gene is TRBV5-1, the J gene TRBJ2-3; tentative D call: TRBD1 (6 bases). V lost 4 bases, J lost 2 bases, and 11 bases lay in between. The CDR3 is 14 amino acids. From germline, CDR1 is SGHRS and CDR2 YFSETQ. CDR3 sequence reads: CASSKGQITDTQYF. Here the CDR3 DNA reads TGCGCCAGCAGCAAAGGACAGATCACAGATACGCAGTATTTT.

The gene calls are TRBV23-1 and TRBJ1-2; D possibly corresponds to TRBD1 (5 bases). TRBV23-1 carries the ORF label, with uncertain function. The CDR3 runs 16 residues. V lost 0 bases, J lost 4 bases, and 15 bases lay in between. The chain's CDR3 is CASSQSPPTVPYGYTF. The CDR3 coding sequence is TGCGCCAGCAGTCAATCCCCTCCGACAGTACCCTATGGCTACACCTTC.